The 12 T cell receptor beta chains listed next were all sequenced from one sample in a study of shared T cell receptors in the human thymus. Profiling relied on immunoSEQ multiplex PCR, and the TCRdb table lists in-frame clones only, not all of them. The table lists about 380,000 clones, over 90% of them singletons. Specimen: thymocytes. The origin of the receptors is a human donor.

The chain employs TRBV21-1 and TRBJ1-1; the table's D call TRBD1 went unverified against the DNA. TRBV21-1 is classified as a pseudogene. The CDR3 extends over 16 amino acids. CDR3 amino acids: CASSKEGERGYAEAFF. The CDR3 coding sequence is TGTGCCAGCAGCAAAGAGGGGGAAAGGGGATACGCTGAAGCTTTCTTT.

As DNA, the CDR3 is TGTGCCAGCAGTGTAACAGGGCACCGAACAGATACGCAGTATTTT. Protein: CASSVTGHRTDTQYF. The genes are TRBV27 and TRBJ2-3, with a weak D call TRBD1 (6 bases). The CDR3 loop spans 15 amino acids. V lost 5 bases and J lost 3, with 15 bases in between. Germline V lookup: CDR1 MNHEY, CDR2 SMNVEV (reference sequence).

The chain is built from TRBV5-1 and TRBJ1-1; D is unresolved. The length of the CDR3 is 11 residues. V lost 6 bases, J lost 4 bases, and 7 bases lay in between. Per the germline V gene, CDR1 is SGHRS and CDR2 is YFSETQ. The CDR3 DNA reads TGCGCCAGCACCCTGGGCACTGAAGCTTTCTTT. This gives the protein CASTLGTEAFF.

This chain uses TRBV10-2 with TRBJ2-3; 7 bases line up with TRBD1. Germline V lookup: CDR1 WSHSY, CDR2 SAAADI. After removal of 4 bases from V and 1 base from J, the junction contained 5 bases not matched to a gene. The CDR3 runs to 15 residues. The CDR3 DNA reads TGCGCCAGCAGTGCCGGGACAGCCGGCACAGATACGCAGTATTTT. This codes for CASSAGTAGTDTQYF.

The chain combines TRBV6-5 with TRBJ2-7; TRBD2 might be the D (5 bases). Germline V gene lookup returns CDR1 MNHEY and CDR2 SVGAGI. The germline V and J ends were trimmed by 2 bases and 6 bases, with 5 bases remaining between them. The CDR3 runs 11 residues. The CDR3 bases are TGTGCCAGCAGTTACGAGGGCGAGCAGTACTTC. It codes for CASSYEGEQYF.

This sequence joins TRBV4-1 and TRBJ2-7, with TRBD2 identical over 7 bases. Germline-derived CDR1 and CDR2 are MGHRA and YSYEKL. The V segment lost 4 bases and the J segment 0 bases; nucleotides outside the gene matches: 12. This CDR3 has 17 amino acids. The CDR3 coding sequence is TGCGCCAGCAGCCGGGCCCCCTCGGGAGGCACCTCCTACGAGCAGTACTTC. Protein: CASSRAPSGGTSYEQYF.

The CDR3 coding sequence is TGTGCCAGCAGCGTAGGCAGGGACTTACTCCGAGAGCTGTTTTTT. The encoded protein is CASSVGRDLLRELFF. V and J are TRBV9 and TRBJ2-2, with TRBD2 as a possible D gene (6 bases). The CDR3 length is 15 residues. Trimming shortened V by 0 bases and J by 11 bases, and 17 bases separated the two germline ends. Per germline, CDR1 SGDLS and CDR2 YYNGEE.

The chain has TRBV7-9 and TRBJ2-4; D might be TRBD1 or TRBD2, each matching 5 bases. V was trimmed by 5 bases and J by 5 bases, leaving 19 bases between them. This CDR3 is built from 16 residues. From germline, CDR1 is SEHNR and CDR2 FQNEAQ (reference sequence). As DNA, the CDR3 is TGTGCCAGCAGCCCCGGGAAGGGGACGCCCCAAAACATTCAGTACTTC. It encodes CASSPGKGTPQNIQYF.

This rearrangement joins TRBV28 to TRBJ1-5, with 7 bases aligning to TRBD1. Germline lookup yields CDR1 MDHEN and CDR2 SYDVKM. V lost 5 bases to trimming and J lost 0 bases; unmatched junction nucleotides: 7. The CDR3 length is 16 residues. CDR3 in DNA: TGTGCCAGCAGTACAAGGACAGGTTATAGCAATCAGCCCCAGCATTTT. Translated: CASSTRTGYSNQPQHF. Variable domain in full (rest from reference TRBV28 and TRBJ1-5): DVKVTQSSRYLVKRTGEKVFLECVQDMDHENMFWYRQDPGLGLRLIYFSYDVKMKEKGDIPEGYSVSREKKERFSLILESASTNQTSMYLCASSTRTGYSNQPQHFGDGTRLSIL.

The rearrangement uses TRBV6-4 and TRBJ2-1; a possible D gene is TRBD2 (6 bases). The germline V and J ends were trimmed by 6 bases and 8 bases, with 14 bases remaining between them. CDR3 size: 13 residues. Per the germline V gene, CDR1 is MRHNA and CDR2 is SNTAGT. CDR3 sequence reads: CASSGRGRDEQFF. CDR3 DNA sequence: TGTGCCAGCAGCGGGAGAGGTAGGGATGAGCAGTTCTTC.

This chain uses TRBV6-4 with TRBJ2-7; tentatively, D is TRBD2 (5 bases). V was trimmed by 7 bases and J by 1 base, leaving 14 bases between them. CDR1 and CDR2 from the germline V gene are MRHNA and SNTAGT. CDR3 length: 14 residues. CDR3 DNA: TGTGCCAGCACCCGGGATTCCCTTTCCTACGAGCAGTACTTC. This encodes CASTRDSLSYEQYF.

V and J are TRBV18 and TRBJ1-2; D remains unclear. The CDR3 spans 11 residues. V lost 5 bases to trimming and J lost 5 bases, with 6 bases between them. The germline V gene encodes CDR1 KGHSH and CDR2 LQKENI. The CDR3: CASSLPYGYTF. In DNA form, the CDR3 reads TGTGCCAGCTCATTACCGTATGGCTACACCTTC.